This T cell receptor beta chain was found in a study of shared clonotypes between healthy human individuals. Looking at the study overall: Donors had three CD4 naive, three CD4 memory, two CD8 naive and one CD8 memory plate apiece.

Study results and limitations: Several donors showed sharing of approximately 5% of naive CD4 clonotypes.

The V gene lost 6 bases and the J gene lost 2 bases, with 14 bases spanning the gap. Per germline, CDR1 MNHNS and CDR2 SASEGT. The CDR3 length is 14 residues. In the authors' methods: ImmunoSEQ output held junction-only sequences without quality scores, so filtering differed. Clones were sequenced by immunoSEQ multiplex PCR, and TCRdb holds only the in-frame ones, with some missing. That table gives V, J and clone size, and the DNA gave D and trimming. The profile shows over 800,000 clones, around 93% of them singletons. Naive CD8 cells lacked CD45RO, underwent positive selection for CCR7 and left out terminally differentiated effector memory CD45RA+ cells. All the donors were Caucasian adults who lived in Nashville, Tennessee. Note on this clone: Its specificity is not known.

The clonotype comes from a man aged 30 to 45 in good health. The chain employs TRBV6-1 and TRBJ2-7; D unresolved. Sequencing used naive CD8+ T cells sorted from blood. The CDR3 DNA follows: TGTGCCAGCAGGGTGTCGACACCGACCTACGAGCAGTACTTC. This encodes CASRVSTPTYEQYF.